Included here is one T cell receptor beta chain sequence, with context. The antigen is undetermined. The same CDR3 can be traced to other DNA sequences in this sample. This record belongs to a study of shared clonotypes between healthy human individuals. Trimming took off 0 bases at V and 8 bases at J, with 7 bases between the two ends. From germline, CDR1 is GTSNPN and CDR2 SVGIG (reference sequence). The CDR3 totals 11 residues. Notes on the study in general: Sampling covered nothing but blood. Tissue TCR repertoires likely differ from those found in blood. Naive subsets generally exceeded memory subsets in estimated richness.

Genomic DNA (from each subset) was split evenly across several immunoSEQ plates. Generated by immunoSEQ multiplex PCR, the TCRdb table keeps only in-frame clones and is missing some. Among some 1.5 million clones, around 97% were seen once, and the ten largest hold approximately 1.1%. There were no recent acute infections or vaccinations among the donors, who were healthy HIV-negative adults. The rearrangement links TRBV30 to TRBJ1-2; D is unclear. The sample taken for sequencing was naive CD4+ T cells sorted from blood. Subset described: CD45RA+ positively selected. The receptor comes from a young man in good health. DNA of the CDR3: TGTGCCTGGAGTGTACTTTCAGGCTACACCTTC. It is translated as CAWSVLSGYTF.